This TCR beta chain was recovered during a study of OX40 agonist ivuxolimab in advanced cancers. Study summary: Each patient was given ivuxolimab into a vein every 2 weeks, at 0.01 to 10 mg/kg. Overall study results and limits: Clonal expansion was seen in CD4+ and CD8+ blood T cells by week 6 at 0.1 to 3.0 mg/kg. What antigens the expanded peripheral T cells recognized was never established.

TCRdb's table, derived via immunoSEQ multiplex PCR, lists solely in-frame clones and lacks some. The sample holds around 30,000 clones, roughly 92% seen once. Losses at the gene ends were 5 bases for V and 2 bases for J; bases not matched to a gene: 5. Germline CDR1 is MNHEY and CDR2 is SMNVEV (reference sequence). The CDR3 covers 15 residues. This clone occurred once. Its antigen is as yet unknown. Other DNA sequences in this sample translate to the same CDR3. A history of autoimmune disease or systemic immunosuppression excluded patients. This clonotype was sampled from an adult with an advanced solid tumor such as melanoma, head and neck, liver or kidney cancer. The sample consisted of CD4+ or CD8+ T cells sorted from blood, taken in a trial of the OX40 agonist ivuxolimab. The chain links TRBV27 to TRBJ2-1; 8 bases map to TRBD1. The CDR3 DNA follows: TGTGCCAGCAGTCCTGGGACAGGCCCCTACAATGAGCAGTTCTTC. Translating gives CASSPGTGPYNEQFF.